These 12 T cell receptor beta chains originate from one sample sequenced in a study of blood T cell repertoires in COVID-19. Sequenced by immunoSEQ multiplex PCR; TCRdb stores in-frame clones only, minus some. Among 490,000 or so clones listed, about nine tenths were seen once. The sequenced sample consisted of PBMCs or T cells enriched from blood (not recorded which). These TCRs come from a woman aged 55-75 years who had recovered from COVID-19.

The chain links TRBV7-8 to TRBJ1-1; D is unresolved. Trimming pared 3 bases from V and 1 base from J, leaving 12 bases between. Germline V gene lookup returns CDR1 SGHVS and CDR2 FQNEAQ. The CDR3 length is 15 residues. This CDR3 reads CASSLFSGANTEAFF. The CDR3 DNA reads TGTGCCAGCAGCTTGTTCTCCGGAGCGAACACTGAAGCTTTCTTT.

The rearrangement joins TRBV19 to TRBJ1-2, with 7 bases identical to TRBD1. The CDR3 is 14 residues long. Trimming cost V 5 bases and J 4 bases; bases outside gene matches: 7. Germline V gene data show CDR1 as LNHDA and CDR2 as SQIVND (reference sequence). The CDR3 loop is CASSRGDSLYGYTF. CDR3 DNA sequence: TGTGCCAGTAGTCGTGGGGACAGCCTCTATGGCTACACCTTC.

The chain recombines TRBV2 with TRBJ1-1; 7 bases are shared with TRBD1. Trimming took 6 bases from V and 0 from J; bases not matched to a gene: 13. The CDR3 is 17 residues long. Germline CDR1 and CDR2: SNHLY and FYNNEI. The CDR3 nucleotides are TGTGCCAGCAGCCGACAGGGAATGGGGCCCATGAACACTGAAGCTTTCTTT. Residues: CASSRQGMGPMNTEAFF. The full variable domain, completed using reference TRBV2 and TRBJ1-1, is EPEVTQTPSHQVTQMGQEVILRCVPISNHLYFYWYRQILGQKVEFLVSFYNNEISEKSEIFDDQFSVERPDGSNFTLKIRSTKLEDSAMYFCASSRQGMGPMNTEAFFGQGTRLTVV.

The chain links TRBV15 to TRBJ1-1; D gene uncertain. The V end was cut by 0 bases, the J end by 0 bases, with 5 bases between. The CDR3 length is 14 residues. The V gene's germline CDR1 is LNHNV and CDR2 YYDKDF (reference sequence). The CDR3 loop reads CATSRDQLNTEAFF. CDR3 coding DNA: TGTGCCACCAGCAGAGACCAGTTGAACACTGAAGCTTTCTTT.

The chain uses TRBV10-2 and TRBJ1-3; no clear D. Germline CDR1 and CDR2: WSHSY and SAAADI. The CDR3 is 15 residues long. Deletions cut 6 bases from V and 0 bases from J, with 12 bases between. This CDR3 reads CASRSTGSSGNTIYF. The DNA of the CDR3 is TGCGCCAGCAGATCGACGGGGAGCTCTGGAAACACCATATATTTT.

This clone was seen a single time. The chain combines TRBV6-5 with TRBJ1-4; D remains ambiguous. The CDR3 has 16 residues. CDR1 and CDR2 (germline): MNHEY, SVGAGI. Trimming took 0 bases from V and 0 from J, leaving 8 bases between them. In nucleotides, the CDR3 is TGTGCCAGCAGTTACTCATTCCGAGCAACTAATGAAAAACTGTTTTTT. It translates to CASSYSFRATNEKLFF.

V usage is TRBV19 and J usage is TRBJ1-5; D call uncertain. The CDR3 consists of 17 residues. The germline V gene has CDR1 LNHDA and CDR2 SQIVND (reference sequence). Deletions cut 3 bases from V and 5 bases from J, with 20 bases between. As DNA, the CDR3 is TGTGCCAGTAGTATGGCCCCGGGGAGGGCCGTGGATCAGCCCCAGCATTTT. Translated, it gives CASSMAPGRAVDQPQHF.

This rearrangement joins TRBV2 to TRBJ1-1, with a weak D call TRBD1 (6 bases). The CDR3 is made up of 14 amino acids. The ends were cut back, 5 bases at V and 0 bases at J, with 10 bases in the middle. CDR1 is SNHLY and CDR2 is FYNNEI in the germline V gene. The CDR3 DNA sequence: TGTGCCAGCAGTCTTACAGGGATGAACACTGAAGCTTTCTTT. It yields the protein CASSLTGMNTEAFF.

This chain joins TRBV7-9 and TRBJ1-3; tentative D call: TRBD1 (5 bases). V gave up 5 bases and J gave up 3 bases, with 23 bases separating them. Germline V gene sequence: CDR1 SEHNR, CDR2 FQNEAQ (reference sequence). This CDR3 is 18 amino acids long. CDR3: CASSLRRQTLLDGNTIYF. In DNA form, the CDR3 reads TGTGCCAGCAGCCTCCGTAGACAGACCCTTTTAGATGGAAACACCATATATTTT.

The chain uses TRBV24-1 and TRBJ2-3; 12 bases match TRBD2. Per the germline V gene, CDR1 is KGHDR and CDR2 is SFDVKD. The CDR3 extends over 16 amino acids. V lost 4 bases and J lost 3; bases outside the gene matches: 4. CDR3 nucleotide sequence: TGTGCCACCAGTGACCTAGCGGGGGGGCTAACAGATACGCAGTATTTT. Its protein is CATSDLAGGLTDTQYF.

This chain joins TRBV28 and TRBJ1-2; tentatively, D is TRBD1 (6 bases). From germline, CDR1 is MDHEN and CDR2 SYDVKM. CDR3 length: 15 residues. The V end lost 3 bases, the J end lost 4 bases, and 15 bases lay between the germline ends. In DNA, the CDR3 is TGTGCCAGCAGTTTCCCCGAGAAGACAGGCTATGGCTACACCTTC. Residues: CASSFPEKTGYGYTF.

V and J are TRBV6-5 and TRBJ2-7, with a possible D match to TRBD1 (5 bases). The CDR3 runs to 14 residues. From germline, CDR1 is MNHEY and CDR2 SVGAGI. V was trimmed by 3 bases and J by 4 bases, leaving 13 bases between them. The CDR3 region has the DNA TGTGCCAGCAGTTATCAGGGTAACCTTTACGAGCAGTACTTC. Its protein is CASSYQGNLYEQYF.